This section outlines one T cell receptor (delta chain) sequence together with its context. No antigen is known for it. The data belong to a study of Vδ1+ human thymocytes. Overall study findings and caveats: Highly polyclonal TRG and TRD repertoires with Gaussian CDR3 length distributions appeared in thymus.

The CDR3 has 17 amino acids. From germline, CDR1 is GEAIGNYY and CDR2 EKD. The V and J ends lost 1 base and 3 bases, in that order; junction bases with no gene match: 10. Extracted RNA was reverse transcribed into cDNA. The CDR3 regions were amplified by multiplex PCR from V-gene primers to a constant-region primer. TCRdb redid clone calling on the multiplex PCR reads using CATT. The data hold 80,000 or so delta-chain clones, with around 32% observed a single time. The source is a boy under three years old who had congenital heart surgery. Sequences were obtained from Vdelta1+ gamma-delta thymocytes from the thymus. Specified subset: FACS-sorted CD3+ TCRalphabeta- TCRVdelta1+ TCRVdelta2- thymocytes. The V call is TRDV2, the J call TRDJ1, with 10 bases identical to TRDD3. The CDR3 DNA reads TGTGCCTGTGACACGGGGGGATACGCGGAGGGCGCCGATAAACTCATCTTT. Protein sequence: CACDTGGYAEGADKLIF.